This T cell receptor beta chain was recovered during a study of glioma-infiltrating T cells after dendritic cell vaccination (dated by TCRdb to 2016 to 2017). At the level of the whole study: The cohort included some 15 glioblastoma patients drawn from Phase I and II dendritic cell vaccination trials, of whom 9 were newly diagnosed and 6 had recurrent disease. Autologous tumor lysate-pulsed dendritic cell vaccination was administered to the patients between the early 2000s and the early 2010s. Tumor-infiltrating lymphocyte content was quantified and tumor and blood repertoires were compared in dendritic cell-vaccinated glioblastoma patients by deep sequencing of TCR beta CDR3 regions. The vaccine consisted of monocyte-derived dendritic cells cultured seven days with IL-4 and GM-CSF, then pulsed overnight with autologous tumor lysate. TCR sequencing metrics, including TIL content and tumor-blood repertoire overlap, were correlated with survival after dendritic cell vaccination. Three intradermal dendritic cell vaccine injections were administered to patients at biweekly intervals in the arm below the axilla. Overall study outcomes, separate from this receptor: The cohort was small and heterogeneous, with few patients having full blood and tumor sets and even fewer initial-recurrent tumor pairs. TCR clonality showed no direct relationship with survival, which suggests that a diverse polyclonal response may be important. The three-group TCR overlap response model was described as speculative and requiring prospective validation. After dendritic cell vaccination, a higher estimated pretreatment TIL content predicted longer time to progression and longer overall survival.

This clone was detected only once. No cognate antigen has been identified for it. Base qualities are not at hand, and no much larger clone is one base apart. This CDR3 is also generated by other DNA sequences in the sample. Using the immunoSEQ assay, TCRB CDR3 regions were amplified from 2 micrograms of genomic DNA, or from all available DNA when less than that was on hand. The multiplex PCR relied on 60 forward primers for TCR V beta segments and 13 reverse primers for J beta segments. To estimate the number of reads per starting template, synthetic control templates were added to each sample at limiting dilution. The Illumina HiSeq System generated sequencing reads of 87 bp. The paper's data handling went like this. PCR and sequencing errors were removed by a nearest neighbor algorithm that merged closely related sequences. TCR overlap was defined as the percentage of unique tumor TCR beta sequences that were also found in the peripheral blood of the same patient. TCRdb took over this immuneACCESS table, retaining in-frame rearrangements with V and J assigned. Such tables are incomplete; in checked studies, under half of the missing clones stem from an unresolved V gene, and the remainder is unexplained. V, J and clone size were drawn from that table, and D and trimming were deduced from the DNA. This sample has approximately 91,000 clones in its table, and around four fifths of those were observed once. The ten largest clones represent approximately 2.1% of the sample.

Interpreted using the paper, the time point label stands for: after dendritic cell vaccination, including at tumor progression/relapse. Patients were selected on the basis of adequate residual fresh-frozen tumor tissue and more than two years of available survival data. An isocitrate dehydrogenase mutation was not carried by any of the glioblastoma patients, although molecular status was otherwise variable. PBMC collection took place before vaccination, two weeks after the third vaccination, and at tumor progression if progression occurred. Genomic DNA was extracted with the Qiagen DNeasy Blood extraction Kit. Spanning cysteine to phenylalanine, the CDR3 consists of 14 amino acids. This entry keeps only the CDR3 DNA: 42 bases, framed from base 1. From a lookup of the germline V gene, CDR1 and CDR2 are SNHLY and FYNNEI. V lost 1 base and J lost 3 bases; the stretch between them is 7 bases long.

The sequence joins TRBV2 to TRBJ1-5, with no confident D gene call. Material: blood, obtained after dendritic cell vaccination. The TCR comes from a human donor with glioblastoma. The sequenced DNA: TGTGCCAGCAGTGAAGGGCAGTCCAATCAGCCCCAGCATTTT. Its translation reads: CASSEGQSNQPQHF.